This TCR beta chain originates from a study of T cell repertoires in cytomegalovirus infection. TCRdb re-called the reads through MiXCR, storing one row per CDR3 protein. Of around 530,000 distinct CDR3 sequences in the sample, approximately 15% were seen once. Germline V lookup: CDR1 MGHDK, CDR2 SYGVNS. The CDR3 is 17 amino acids. V lost 7 bases to trimming and J lost 4 bases; unmatched junction nucleotides: 17. This clonotype has a handful of counts. Sequenced sample: CD8+ T cells from PBMCs. This sequence joins TRBV25-1 and TRBJ1-1; TRBD1 matches at 8 bases. The TCR originated in a human donor in good health (CMV status not recorded). Some clones in this sample may be carry-over from other donors' samples. The CDR3 coding sequence is TGTGCCAGCATCGATACACACCGTTACACAGGGGGCACTGAAGCTTTCTTT. It codes for CASIDTHRYTGGTEAFF. The complete variable domain, with remaining parts taken from reference TRBV25-1 and TRBJ1-1, reads EADIYQTPRYLVIGTGKKITLECSQTMGHDKMYWYQQDPGMELHLIHYSYGVNSTEKGDLSSESTVSRIRTEHFPLTLESARPSHTSQYLCASIDTHRYTGGTEAFFGQGTRLTVV.